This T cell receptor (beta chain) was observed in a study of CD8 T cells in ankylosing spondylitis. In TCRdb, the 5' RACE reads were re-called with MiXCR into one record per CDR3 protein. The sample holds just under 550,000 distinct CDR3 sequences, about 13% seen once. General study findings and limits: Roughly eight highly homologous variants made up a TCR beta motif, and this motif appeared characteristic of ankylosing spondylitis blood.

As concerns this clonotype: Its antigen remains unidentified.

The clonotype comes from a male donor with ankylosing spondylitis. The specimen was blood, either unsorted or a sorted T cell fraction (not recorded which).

For the CDR3, the DNA is TGTGCCAGCAGCTCGCGCAGGGATGGCTACACCTTC. This encodes CASSSRRDGYTF. The V gene is TRBV9, the J gene TRBJ1-2; D perhaps matches TRBD1 (5 bases). Germline CDR1 and CDR2: SGDLS and YYNGEE. Trimming removed 4 bases from V and 6 bases from J, with 10 bases in between. The CDR3 is 12 residues long.